The rows below give T cell receptor beta chains drawn from one sample of a study of blood T cell repertoires in COVID-19. Repertoires were generated with immunoSEQ multiplex PCR, while TCRdb's copy carries only in-frame clones and drops some. The table has fewer than 350,000 clones, approximately 83% seen once. Sample: PBMCs or T cells enriched from blood (not recorded which). The origin of the receptors is a man aged 25 to 40 who had recovered from COVID-19. CDR3s include the opening cysteine and the closing phenylalanine or tryptophan. The order of the fields is clone size, D gene, J gene, V gene, CDR3 DNA, CDR3 protein. D genes are given only for firm matches. Not every row has a clone size; where given, it reads once, few, many or a size class.

>once|TRBD1|TRBJ2-3|TRBV5-1
TGCGCCAGCAGCTCAGGACAGGGGGTTCAAGATACGCAGTATTTT
CASSSGQGVQDTQYF
>.|TRBD1|TRBJ1-6|TRBV6-1
TGTGCCAGCAGTGAGCGGGGACAGTATAATTCACCCCTCCACTTT
CASSERGQYNSPLHF
>once|.|TRBJ1-1|TRBV30
TGTGCCTGGAGTATCCAGGTGGCCACTGAAGCTTTCTTT
CAWSIQVATEAFF
>.|.|TRBJ1-2|TRBV9
TGTGCCAGCAGCGTAGGAGTTTACGCTAACTATGGCTACACCTTC
CASSVGVYANYGYTF
>.|.|TRBJ2-1|TRBV9
TGTGCCAGCAGCGTAGAAGTTAGCTCGGGGGAGCAGTTCTTC
CASSVEVSSGEQFF
>.|TRBD1|TRBJ2-7|TRBV19
TGTGCCAGTAGTACCGACAGGGAAAGGATCGACGAGCAGTACTTC
CASSTDRERIDEQYF
>once|.|TRBJ2-7|TRBV6-5
TGTGCCAGCATCGGAGGGAACGCCTACGAGCAGTACTTC
CASIGGNAYEQYF
>.|TRBD1|TRBJ2-2|TRBV7-3
TGTGCCAGCAGCTCCACCCCCGGGACAGTGCCCACCGGGGAGCTGTTTTTT
CASSSTPGTVPTGELFF
>.|TRBD1|TRBJ2-7|TRBV5-8
TGTGCCAGCAGCATAGGACAGGGGGGCCTGGAGCAGTACTTC
CASSIGQGGLEQYF
>.|.|TRBJ1-3|TRBV4-3
TGCGCCAGCAGCCAAGTCCTACGGAACACCATATATTTT
CASSQVLRNTIYF
>once|.|TRBJ2-3|TRBV10-3
TGTGCCATCAGTGAGTTACAGACAGATACGCAGTATTTT
CAISELQTDTQYF
>.|.|TRBJ1-5|TRBV6-1
TGTGCCAGCAGTGAAGCCTACCAGCCCCAGCATTTT
CASSEAYQPQHF
>.|TRBD2|TRBJ2-5|TRBV7-6
TGTGCCAGCAGCTTAGCGGCTAGCGGGGGGGCCCAAGAGACCCAGTACTTC
CASSLAASGGAQETQYF
>.|.|TRBJ2-1|TRBV5-1
TGCGCCAGCAGCGCGGGGCCAGGGGGCAATGAGCAGTTCTTC
CASSAGPGGNEQFF
>.|.|TRBJ1-4|TRBV9
TGTGCCAGCAGCGTAGGGCGGCAGGGTGATGAAAAACTGTTTTTT
CASSVGRQGDEKLFF
>.|.|TRBJ1-5|TRBV4-2
TGTGCCAGCAGCCAAGGGGGCGGGGATGGCAATCAGCCCCAGCATTTT
CASSQGGGDGNQPQHF